This T cell receptor (beta chain) was identified in a study of blood T cell repertoires in COVID-19 (dated by TCRdb to the early 2020s). The study in broad terms: Samples from collaborators originated in the United States, Italy and Spain and spanned both the acute and convalescent phases of COVID-19. Where available, HLA class I and class II types were obtained from metadata supplied by the sample provider rather than from assay-based typing. Nearly every sample came with metadata listing a de-identified subject ID, COVID-19 status, age in years and sex. Samples came from the ongoing ImmuneRACE study (first 160 participants) plus 1,254 subjects from 6 global collaborators. The dataset comprised deeply sampled blood TCRbeta repertoires from subjects exposed to, actively infected with, or recovered from COVID-19. The repertoires were released in a freely available public database intended as a resource for research on the immune response to SARS-CoV-2. The material from the prospective study consisted of cDNA or gDNA derived from T cells, B-cell-depleted T cells, or PBMCs. General conclusions and limits of the study: The amount of clinical and demographic metadata varied by source and participant and was provided uncurated.

The cysteine opens and the phenylalanine closes a CDR3 of 14 amino acids. Only the CDR3 region is kept as DNA, spanning 42 bases read in frame from base 1. The germline V gene encodes CDR1 SNHLY and CDR2 FYNNEI. V has 10 bases trimmed and J has 3 bases trimmed; junction bases matching no gene number 6. This clone was picked up a small number of times. This clone's antigen is unknown. Within one base of it there is no much larger clone, and no base qualities were kept. TCRbeta CDR3 regions were amplified from genomic DNA by means of the immunoSEQ Assay, a bias-controlled multiplex PCR. Processing in the source paper ran as follows. The number of nucleated cells in each sample was estimated from the amplification of reference gene primers within the assay. To quantify the absolute abundance of each unique TCRbeta CDR3 rearrangement, sequence reads were collapsed and filtered. For each sample, productive Simpson clonality was calculated by taking the square root of Simpson's diversity index across productive rearrangements. TCRdb holds this immuneACCESS table with in-frame rearrangements only. Some clones are missing; in checked studies, unresolved V genes explain under half, and the rest has no known cause. That table furnishes V, J and clone size, whereas the DNA furnished D and trimming. The sample table records 150,000 to 200,000 clones; roughly 80% of these occur just once. Roughly 12% of the sample comes from the top ten.

In Seattle, one collaborating source enrolled patients while the infection was active and tracked those patients longitudinally over the course of disease. Collaborating institutions collected whole blood in K2EDTA tubes following their own protocols. For TCRbeta analysis, collaborators shipped samples as frozen whole blood, isolated PBMCs, or DNA extracted from either of those sample types. The source is a woman of 80 years or more with COVID-19, enrolled during active disease. Sequences were obtained from peripheral blood. This chain is built from TRBV2 and TRBJ2-1, with 10 bases aligning to TRBD2. At the DNA level, the sequence is TGTGCCACGAAGAGGACTAGCGGCTACAATGAGCAGTTCTTC. Its amino acids are CATKRTSGYNEQFF.